The source of this TCR beta chain is a study of persistence of HIV-infected CD4 T cells (dated by TCRdb to 2019 to 2021). For the study in its entirety: The median time the participants had spent on suppressive ART was 7 to 9 years. The TCR cluster analysis across participants included roughly eight participants for CMV and more than 5 participants for Gag. The clonality of all cells in each sorted population was assessed by TCRbeta sequencing, whereas the clonality of infected cells was assessed by proviral sequencing. Anti-CD3/anti-CD28 stimulation activated a higher proportion of cells, with a lower memory fraction, than antigen stimulation. Peripheral blood samples of up to roughly 180 mL were taken at multiple time points, with the exception of a couple of participants who underwent leukapheresis at a single time point. The study isolated CMV- and HIV-1 Gag-responding CD4+ T cells from ART-treated individuals to examine antigen-driven clonal expansion of HIV-1-infected cells. The full study reports these points: Restriction of bulk TCR analyses to the rare CMV-responding cells that actually carried HIV-1 proviruses was not possible. Within the same sorted populations, TCR oligoclonality correlated with proviral oligoclonality. The study involved few individuals and tested only a limited range of antigens. Enrichment of degenerate expanded CDR3beta sequences was found in antigen-responding cells, suggesting convergent selection of CD4+ responses to CMV and Gag. Significantly lower TCRbeta richness was observed in CMV- and Gag-responding cells than in anti-CD3/anti-CD28-responding cells, and higher oligoclonality was observed in CMV-responding cells than in CD3/CD28-stimulated and Gag-responding cells.

The immunoSEQ hsTCRB assay version 4, run in survey mode, was used to sequence TCRbeta repertoires from genomic DNA. Genomic DNA was diluted to about 10 ng/uL, and up to 1 ug per sample was used for TCRbeta sequencing. The authors' analysis ran thus. TCRbeta data were analyzed in ImmunoSeq Analyzer 3.0, with diversity computed on productive nucleotide rearrangements. Lower-bound TCR diversity was estimated with the improved Chao index, and clonality with the Gini coefficient using the Immunarch R package. When different nucleotide rearrangements encoded the same CDR3beta amino acid sequence, each rearrangement was treated as a distinct clonotype. Differential abundance analysis identified TCRbeta sequences significantly enriched in antigen-responding cells relative to anti-CD3/anti-CD28-activated cells. GLIPH2 grouped TCRs by predicted peptide-MHC specificity, both within each participant and across combined participant data sets. TCRdb stores this immuneACCESS table with in-frame sequences only. Part of the clones is absent; in the studies checked, under half of the shortfall reflects unresolved V genes, and no reason is known for the rest. The V and J calls and clone size come from that table; D and trimming were worked out from the DNA. Present in this sample are around 40,000 clones, about 85% of which were seen just once. Under 0.55% of the sample belongs to the ten largest clones.

In the paper's terms, the treatment or condition label means: suppressive antiretroviral therapy. As a nonspecific positive control representing the CD4+ T cell repertoire, the cells were stimulated with anti-CD3/anti-CD28 magnetic beads. Responding CD4+ T cells were sorted on the basis of upregulation of both CD40 ligand and CD69. HIV-1-infected adults in whom suppressive ART had been started during chronic infection were enrolled as participants. Plasma HIV-1 RNA had been undetectable (below 50 copies/mL) in participants for at least 4 years. To be included, participants needed a CD4+ T cell count above 400 cells/uL and a positive CMV serology. Before stimulation, PBMCs were isolated using density centrifugation and depleted of CD8+ T cells. Stimulation of CD8-depleted PBMCs was carried out for roughly 19 hours with anti-CD28/CD49d costimulation, CD40-blocking antibody and enfuvirtide, to prevent new infections. Sorting was done on either a Beckman Coulter MoFlo Legacy or an XDP sorter, and propidium iodide was used to exclude dead cells. Genomic DNA was extracted with the QIAamp DNA Mini Kit for samples above one million cells, otherwise with the Quick-DNA Microprep Kit.

As encoded in the germline V gene, CDR1 is SGHRS while CDR2 is YFSETQ. Its CDR3 holds 13 amino acids, cysteine through phenylalanine. This entry keeps only the CDR3 DNA: 39 bases, framed from base 1. V loses 4 bases of germline sequence and J loses 1 base, and the interval between the two ends is 8 bases. Note on this clone: Its antigen is not yet known. No base-level quality is on record; no much larger clone is a single base apart.

The input for sequencing was CD4+ T cells sorted from PBMCs after roughly 17-hour stimulation, taken from a patient who received antiretroviral therapy. The sample's cell subset or site, from its label and the paper: CD40L+CD69+ CD4 T cells responding to anti-CD3/anti-CD28 beads, representing the overall repertoire. The rearranged chain carries TRBV5-1 and TRBJ1-1; possibly the D gene is TRBD1, per 5 matching bases. The source of this sequence is an adult woman with HIV who was CMV-seropositive. The sequence in DNA is TGCGCCAGCAGCATCCAGGGGAACACTGAAGCTTTCTTT. This gives the protein CASSIQGNTEAFF.